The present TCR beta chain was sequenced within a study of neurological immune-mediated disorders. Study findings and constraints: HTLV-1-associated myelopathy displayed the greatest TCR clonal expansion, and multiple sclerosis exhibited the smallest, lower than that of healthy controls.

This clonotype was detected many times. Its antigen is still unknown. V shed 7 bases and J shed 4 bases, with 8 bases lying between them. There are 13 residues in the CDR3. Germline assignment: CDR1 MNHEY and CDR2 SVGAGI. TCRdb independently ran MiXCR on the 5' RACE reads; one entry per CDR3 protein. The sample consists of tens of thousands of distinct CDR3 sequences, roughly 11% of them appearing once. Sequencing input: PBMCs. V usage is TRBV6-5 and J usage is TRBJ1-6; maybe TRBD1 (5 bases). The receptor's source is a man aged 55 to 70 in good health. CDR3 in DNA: TGTGCCAGCACCGGGACTTATAATTCACCCCTCCACTTT. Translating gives CASTGTYNSPLHF.